Below, one T cell receptor beta chain is given with its context. In this sample, this clonotype turned up many times. Its cognate antigen has yet to be identified. No quality values exist for individual bases; no much larger clone is one base distant. CDR1 and CDR2, looked up from the germline V gene, are SGHVS and FQNEAQ. The CDR3, cysteine through phenylalanine, is 18 amino acids long. Just CDR3 DNA is preserved here, 54 bases in frame from base 1. The V and J ends are trimmed by 1 base and 0 bases, leaving 16 bases between them. TCR beta CDR3 regions were amplified from RNA transcripts. A first-round RT-PCR of the TCR CDR3 used the HTBI primer set with the Qiagen OneStep RT-PCR kit. Libraries were constructed in a second round of multiplex PCR, after which size selection and purification were performed. Paired-end sequencing of the libraries was performed with 100 bp reads on an Illumina HiSeq2000. For the original study's pipeline: SOAPnuke was used to process the raw data, throwing out any read that contained adapters or uncalled bases, had a mean Phred below 15, or lacked an exact constant-primer or identifier match. High-quality paired reads were merged using COPE v1.2.5, and each unique nucleotide sequence was defined as a clonotype. MiTCR v1.1 was used to align clonotypes to the IMGT TRBV, TRBD and TRBJ reference segments. The analysis was restricted to V-J combinations with a frequency above 0.0001, which together covered about 99% of the repertoires. A TCS score was defined as the ratio between F50 (clonal expansion) and ExV (chaos), using BLOSUM62-based TCRdist between CDR3 peptides within each V-J. Welch's t-statistics and random forest reduced approximately 520 V-J features to 10 to 15, which were used in a naive Bayes classifier (R e1071). The public reads were reprocessed in TCRdb via fastp at Q25 and MiXCR, keeping in-frame beta chains. Entries that share a CDR3 protein sequence are merged under the most common genes and DNA. It is TCRdb's table, rather than the study itself, that gives the V and J calls and clone size. The sample yields fewer than 750,000 distinct CDR3 sequences; around 15% were counted once. 9.5% to 15% of the sample comes from the top ten.

Ophthalmopathy patients had moderately to severely active disease, Clinical Activity Score of at least 3, NOSPECS grade of at least 4, and duration under 3 months. Patients with uncontrolled infections, other autoimmune diseases, pregnancy or lactation were excluded. Clinical symptoms, serum thyroxine and TRAb, thyroid ultrasound, and orbital computed tomography formed the basis for the diagnoses. PBMCs were separated from roughly 9.3 ml of fresh peripheral blood using Ficoll-Paque density gradient centrifugation. Total RNA was extracted with Trizol reagent, and quality was checked on an Agilent 2100 Bioanalyzer. The sample is drawn from a study of T cells in Graves' hyperthyroidism and ophthalmopathy (dated by TCRdb to about 2019). Regarding the complete study: Peripheral blood was collected at initial diagnosis, before any treatment. To identify distinguishing TCR V-J signatures, a discovery cohort of 90 to 100 patients was used, comprising under 45 with Graves' ophthalmopathy and some 60 with stable Graves' hyperthyroidism. After sampling, hyperthyroidism patients received methimazole starting at 30 mg daily, and ophthalmopathy patients received high-dose intravenous methylprednisolone. An independent validation cohort of around 19 hyperthyroidism patients and approximately 15 patients who later progressed to ophthalmopathy tested prospective prediction of ophthalmopathy. The roughly 91 discovery patients were randomly split 7:3 into training and test sets. The paper describes TCR Vbeta CDR3 sequencing of about 140 peripheral blood samples, made up of fewer than 50 ophthalmopathy patients, 70 to 75 hyperthyroidism patients and about 17 progressor patients. In addition, the study compared T-cell repertoires in thyroid tissue and in blood from about six Graves' hyperthyroidism patients.

General conclusions and limits of the study: In cross-validation, a model built on a 13 V-J signature told ophthalmopathy apart from stable hyperthyroidism with approximately 90% sensitivity and about 81% specificity, and in testing the same model reached 80%/75%. Blood samples also contained most of the expanded thyroid clonotypes (frequency above 0.001), which suggests that blood repertoires may reflect thyroid immune responses. Sample size was not statistically predetermined, and blinding of investigators to group allocation was not performed. In validation, the model predicted progression to ophthalmopathy with 55% to 71% sensitivity and 72.22% specificity, a median of around six months before onset.

This chain joins TRBV7-8 to TRBJ2-1, with TRBD2 as a weak D call on 5 bases. The clonotype was recovered from a woman aged 50 to 65 with Graves' ophthalmopathy. Material: blood. The nucleotide sequence is given as TGTGCCAGCAGCTTAGTCCGGCGGCGGGCCCTCTCCTACAATGAGCAGTTCTTC. This codes for CASSLVRRRALSYNEQFF.